A selection of T cell receptor beta chains follows, all from one sample in a study of vaccination and CD4 T cells after COVID-19. Antigen specificity for these receptors is unknown. Each CDR3 protein is one row after TCRdb ran MiXCR on the PCR reads. The sample yields some 7,000 distinct CDR3 sequences, roughly 29% seen once. Source material: CD4+ T cells from blood, cultured in vitro. Receptors were obtained from a human donor in good health. Each CDR3 is given with its conserved first and last residue. A D gene is named only where the DNA matches it firmly. Some rows mark clone size as missing; the rest say once, few, many or name a class of expanded clone.

V	J	size	D	DNA	CDR3
TRBV5-4	TRBJ2-1	-	-	TGTGCCAGCAGCTTGTGGGGATCCTACAATGAGCAGTTCTTC	CASSLWGSYNEQFF
TRBV2	TRBJ1-2	large	-	TGTGCCAGCAGGGAGGACAGACTTAACTATGGCTACACCTTC	CASREDRLNYGYTF
TRBV6-1	TRBJ1-5	few	-	TGTGCCAGCAGGCCTGCAAGGGGAGCCAACAATCAGCCCCAGCATTTT	CASRPARGANNQPQHF
TRBV20-1	TRBJ2-2	few	TRBD2	TGCAGTGCCCCTCAGCCCGGGACTAGTATAACCGGGGAGCTGTTTTTT	CSAPQPGTSITGELFF
TRBV20-1	TRBJ2-3	-	TRBD2	TGCAGTGCTAGCCCGCCTACTAGCGGGGGAGGGGATACGCAGTATTTT	CSASPPTSGGGDTQYF
TRBV5-6	TRBJ2-7	-	TRBD2	TGTGCCAGCAGCCCGGGACTAGCGGGGTCCTACGAGCAGTACTTC	CASSPGLAGSYEQYF
TRBV2	TRBJ1-1	few	TRBD1	TGTGCCAGCAGTGAGGGGACAGGGGGCCTGGTACACTTT	CASSEGTGGLVHF
TRBV6-5	TRBJ1-4	once	-	TGTGCCAGCAGTTTGAGAGGTGAAAAACTGTTTTTT	CASSLRGEKLFF
TRBV19	TRBJ1-1	-	TRBD1	TGTGCCAGTAGTAGGGACAGGGCGCGTGCTTTCTTT	CASSRDRARAFF
TRBV6-5	TRBJ2-3	-	-	TGTGCCAGCAGTTACACCCCGGGAGGGGGCCACACAGATACGCAGTATTTT	CASSYTPGGGHTDTQYF
TRBV5-1	TRBJ1-1	-	TRBD1	TGCGCCAGCAGCTTGGTAGGGGGCCAAAGTTGGGACACTGAAGCTTTCTTT	CASSLVGGQSWDTEAFF
TRBV10-2	TRBJ2-5	-	-	TGCGCCAGCACCCCCGGGACCTCCATCGGGACCCAGTACTTC	CASTPGTSIGTQYF
TRBV5-1	TRBJ1-2	-	TRBD1	TGCGCCAGCAGCTCTGGACAGGGGAGAGGCTACACCTTC	CASSSGQGRGYTF
TRBV2	TRBJ2-3	few	-	TGTGCCAGCAGTGTCGGGACTAGCACAGATACGCAGTATTTT	CASSVGTSTDTQYF
TRBV27	TRBJ1-3	-	TRBD1	TGTGCCAGCAGTCCGACAGGGACTGGAAACACCATATATTTT	CASSPTGTGNTIYF
TRBV6-4	TRBJ2-1	-	-	TGTGCCAGCAGTGACAGCTCCTACAATGAGCAGTTCTTC	CASSDSSYNEQFF
TRBV5-4	TRBJ1-1	-	TRBD1	TGTGCCAGCAGCTTGGCGGGGACAGGGAGGACTGAAGCTTTCTTT	CASSLAGTGRTEAFF
TRBV18	TRBJ2-7	-	TRBD1	TGTGCCAGCTCACCTCCGGGACAGGGCTACGAGCAGTACTTC	CASSPPGQGYEQYF